The clone carrying this T cell receptor (beta chain) was seen a few times. Its specificity is unknown. The sample belongs to a study of beta chain features in type 1 diabetes. Regarding the study as a whole: TCRB CDR3 length was moderately but significantly reduced in all four CD4+ subsets of Type 1 diabetes patients.

The whole isolated RNA underwent reverse transcription, so sequencing captured expressed TCRB transcripts. TCRdb's table, derived via immunoSEQ multiplex PCR, lists solely in-frame clones and lacks some. This sample yields about 110,000 clones, of which 40% are seen a single time; 0.065% belongs to the top ten. CDR1 is SGHTA, CDR2 FQGNSA, per germline. This CDR3 spans 15 amino acids. Trimming cost V 1 base and J 1 base, with 8 bases left between them. The sequence was collected from a woman between 18 and 29 years old in good health. Sequences were obtained from stem cell memory CD4+ T cells from blood. The gene calls are TRBV7-2 and TRBJ1-5; D call uncertain. CDR3 amino acids: CASSLVWRSNQPQHF. The CDR3 bases are TGTGCCAGCAGCTTAGTGTGGAGGAGCAATCAGCCCCAGCATTTT.